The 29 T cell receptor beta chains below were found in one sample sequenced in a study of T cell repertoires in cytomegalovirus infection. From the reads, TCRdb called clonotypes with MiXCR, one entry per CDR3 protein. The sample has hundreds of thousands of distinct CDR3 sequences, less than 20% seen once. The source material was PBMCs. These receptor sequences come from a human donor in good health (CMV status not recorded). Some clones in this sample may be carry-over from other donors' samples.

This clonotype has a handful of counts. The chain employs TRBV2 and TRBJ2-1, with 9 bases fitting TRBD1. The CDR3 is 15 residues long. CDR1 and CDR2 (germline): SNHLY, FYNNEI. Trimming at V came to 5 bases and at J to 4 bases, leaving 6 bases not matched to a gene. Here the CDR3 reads CASSSTGGFYNEQFF. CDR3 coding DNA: TGTGCCAGCAGTTCGACAGGGGGGTTTTACAATGAGCAGTTCTTC. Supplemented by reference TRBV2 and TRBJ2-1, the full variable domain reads EPEVTQTPSHQVTQMGQEVILRCVPISNHLYFYWYRQILGQKVEFLVSFYNNEISEKSEIFDDQFSVERPDGSNFTLKIRSTKLEDSAMYFCASSSTGGFYNEQFFGPGTRLTVL.

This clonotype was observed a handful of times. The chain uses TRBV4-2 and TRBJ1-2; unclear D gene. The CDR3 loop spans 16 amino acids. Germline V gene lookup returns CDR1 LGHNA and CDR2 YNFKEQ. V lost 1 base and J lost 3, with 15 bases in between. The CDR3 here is CASSQGPVGPYYGYTF. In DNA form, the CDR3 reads TGTGCCAGCAGCCAAGGACCCGTGGGCCCTTACTATGGCTACACCTTC.

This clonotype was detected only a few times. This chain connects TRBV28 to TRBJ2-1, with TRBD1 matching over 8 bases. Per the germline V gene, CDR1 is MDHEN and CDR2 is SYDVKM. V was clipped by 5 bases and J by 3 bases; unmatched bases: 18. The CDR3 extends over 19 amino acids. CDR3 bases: TGTGCCAGCAGTCCCAGGCGCGGACAGGGTCGGAGGTACTACAATGAGCAGTTCTTC. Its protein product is CASSPRRGQGRRYYNEQFF.

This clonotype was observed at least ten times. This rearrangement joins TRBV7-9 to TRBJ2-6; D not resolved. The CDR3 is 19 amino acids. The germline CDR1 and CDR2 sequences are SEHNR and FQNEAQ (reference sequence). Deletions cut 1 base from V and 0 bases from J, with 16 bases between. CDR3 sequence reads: CASSLVTPWQISGANVLTF. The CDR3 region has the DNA TGTGCCAGCAGCTTAGTGACCCCGTGGCAAATCTCTGGGGCCAACGTCCTGACTTTC.

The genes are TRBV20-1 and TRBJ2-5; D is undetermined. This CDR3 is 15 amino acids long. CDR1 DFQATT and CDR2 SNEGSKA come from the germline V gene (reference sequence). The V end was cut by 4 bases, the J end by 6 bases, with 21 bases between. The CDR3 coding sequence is TGCAGTGCTACCCCCATCGATGAGCGTGGGAAGACCCAGTACTTC. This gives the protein CSATPIDERGKTQYF.

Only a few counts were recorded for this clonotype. The CDR3: CASSPRTPSGYTF. CDR3 coding DNA: TGTGCCAGCAGTCCCAGGACCCCCTCCGGCTACACCTTC. The chain couples TRBV6-2 or TRBV6-3 to TRBJ1-2, with unresolved D. The germline CDR1 and CDR2 sequences are MNHEY and SVGEGT. Trimming shortened V by 5 bases and J by 8 bases, and 15 bases separated the two germline ends. This CDR3 has 13 residues.

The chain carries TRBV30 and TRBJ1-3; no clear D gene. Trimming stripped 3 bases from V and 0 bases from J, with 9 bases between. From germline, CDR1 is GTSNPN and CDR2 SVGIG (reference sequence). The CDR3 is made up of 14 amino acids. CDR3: CAWRPVTSGNTIYF. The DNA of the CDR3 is TGTGCCTGGAGGCCAGTTACCTCTGGAAACACCATATATTTT.

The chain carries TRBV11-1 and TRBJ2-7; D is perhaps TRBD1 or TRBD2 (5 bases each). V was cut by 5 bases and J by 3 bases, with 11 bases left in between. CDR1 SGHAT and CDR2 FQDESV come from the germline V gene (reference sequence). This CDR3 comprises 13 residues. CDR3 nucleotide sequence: TGTGCCAGCAGCCCCGGGACCATCTACGAGCAGTACTTC. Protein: CASSPGTIYEQYF.

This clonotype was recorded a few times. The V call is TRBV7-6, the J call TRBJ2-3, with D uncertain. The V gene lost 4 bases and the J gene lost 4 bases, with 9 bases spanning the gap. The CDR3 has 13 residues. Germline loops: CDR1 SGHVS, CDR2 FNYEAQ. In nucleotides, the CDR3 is TGTGCCAGCAGCTCCCTCCTAGCAGATACGCAGTATTTT. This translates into CASSSLLADTQYF.

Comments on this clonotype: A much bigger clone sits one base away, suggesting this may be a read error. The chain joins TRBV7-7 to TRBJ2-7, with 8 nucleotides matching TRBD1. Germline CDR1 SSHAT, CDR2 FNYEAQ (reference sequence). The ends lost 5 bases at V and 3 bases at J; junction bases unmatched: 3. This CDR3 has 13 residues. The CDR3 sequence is CASSADRGYEQYF. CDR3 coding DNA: TGTGCCAGCAGCGCCGACAGGGGCTACGAGCAGTACTTC.

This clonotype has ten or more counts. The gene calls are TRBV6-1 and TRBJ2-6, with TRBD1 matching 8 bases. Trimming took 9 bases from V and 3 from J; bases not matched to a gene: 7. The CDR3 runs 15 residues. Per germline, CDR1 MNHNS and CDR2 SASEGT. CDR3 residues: CASNSGGGGANVLTF. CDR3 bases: TGTGCCAGTAACTCAGGGGGCGGTGGGGCCAACGTCCTGACTTTC.

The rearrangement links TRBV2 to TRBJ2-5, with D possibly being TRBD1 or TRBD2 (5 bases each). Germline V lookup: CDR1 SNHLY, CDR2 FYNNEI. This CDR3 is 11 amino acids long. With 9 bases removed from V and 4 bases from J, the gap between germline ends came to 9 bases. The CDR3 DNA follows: TGTGCCAGAGGGACGGGAGAGACCCAGTACTTC. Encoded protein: CARGTGETQYF.

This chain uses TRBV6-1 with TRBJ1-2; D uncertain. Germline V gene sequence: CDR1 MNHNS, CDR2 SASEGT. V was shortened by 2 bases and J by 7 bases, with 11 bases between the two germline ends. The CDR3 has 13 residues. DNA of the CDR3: TGTGCCAGCAGTGAATACGGGCTCTCTGGCTACACCTTC. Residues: CASSEYGLSGYTF.

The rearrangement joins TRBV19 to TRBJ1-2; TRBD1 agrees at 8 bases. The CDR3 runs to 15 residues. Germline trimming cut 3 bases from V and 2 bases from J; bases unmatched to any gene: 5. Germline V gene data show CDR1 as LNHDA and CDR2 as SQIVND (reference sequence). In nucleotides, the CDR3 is TGTGCCAGTAGTATCGACAGGGGTCCCAACTATGGCTACACCTTC. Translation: CASSIDRGPNYGYTF.

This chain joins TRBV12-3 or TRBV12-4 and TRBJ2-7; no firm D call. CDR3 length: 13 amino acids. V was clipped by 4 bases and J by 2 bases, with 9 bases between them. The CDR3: CASSSSPPYEQYF. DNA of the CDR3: TGTGCCAGCAGTTCCAGTCCGCCCTACGAGCAGTACTTC.

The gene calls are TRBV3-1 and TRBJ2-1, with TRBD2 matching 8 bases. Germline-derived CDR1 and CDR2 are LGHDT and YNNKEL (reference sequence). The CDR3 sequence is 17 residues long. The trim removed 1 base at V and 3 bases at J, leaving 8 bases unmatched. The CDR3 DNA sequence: TGTGCCAGCAGCCAAGTGTCGGCGGGAGGTTACTACAATGAGCAGTTCTTC. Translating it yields CASSQVSAGGYYNEQFF.

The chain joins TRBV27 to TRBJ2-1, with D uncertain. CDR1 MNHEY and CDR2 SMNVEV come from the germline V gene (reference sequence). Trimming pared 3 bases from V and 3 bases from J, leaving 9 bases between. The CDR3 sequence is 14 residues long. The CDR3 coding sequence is TGTGCCAGCAGTTTCGGCTATAGCTACAATGAGCAGTTCTTC. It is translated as CASSFGYSYNEQFF.

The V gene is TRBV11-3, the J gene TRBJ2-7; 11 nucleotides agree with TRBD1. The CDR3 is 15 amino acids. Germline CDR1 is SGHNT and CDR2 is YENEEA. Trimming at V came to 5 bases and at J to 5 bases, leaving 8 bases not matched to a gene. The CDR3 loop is CASSPSPGQGDEQYF. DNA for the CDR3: TGTGCCAGCAGCCCTTCACCGGGACAGGGGGACGAGCAGTACTTC.

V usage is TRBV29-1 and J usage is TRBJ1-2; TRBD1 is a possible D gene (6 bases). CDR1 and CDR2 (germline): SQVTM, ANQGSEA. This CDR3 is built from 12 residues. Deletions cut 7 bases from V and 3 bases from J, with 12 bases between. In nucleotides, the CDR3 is TGCAGCGGAAGTAGGGGGGACTATGGCTACACCTTC. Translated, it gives CSGSRGDYGYTF.

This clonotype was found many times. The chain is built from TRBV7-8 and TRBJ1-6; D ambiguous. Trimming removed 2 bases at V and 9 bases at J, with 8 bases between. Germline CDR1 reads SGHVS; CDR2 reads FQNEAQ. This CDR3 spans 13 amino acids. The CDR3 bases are TGTGCCAGCAGCTTAATGATTGGTTCACCCCTCCACTTT. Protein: CASSLMIGSPLHF.

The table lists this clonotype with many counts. The CDR3 coding sequence is TGTGCCAGCAGCCTCCGGACAGGTTTAGCCAAAAACATTCAGTACTTC. It codes for CASSLRTGLAKNIQYF. The chain carries TRBV7-2 and TRBJ2-4; 7 nucleotides match TRBD1. Per the germline V gene, CDR1 is SGHTA and CDR2 is FQGNSA. V lost 5 bases and J lost 0; bases outside the gene matches: 7. This CDR3 comprises 16 residues.

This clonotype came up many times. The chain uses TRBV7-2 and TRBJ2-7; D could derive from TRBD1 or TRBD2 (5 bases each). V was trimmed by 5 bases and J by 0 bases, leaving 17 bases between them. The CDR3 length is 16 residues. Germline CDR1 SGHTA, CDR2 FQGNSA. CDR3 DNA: TGTGCCAGCAGCCTTTGGGGGACGAAAAGCTCCTACGAGCAGTACTTC. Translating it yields CASSLWGTKSSYEQYF. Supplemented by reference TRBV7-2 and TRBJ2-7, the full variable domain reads GAGVSQSPSNKVTEKGKDVELRCDPISGHTALYWYRQSLGQGLEFLIYFQGNSAPDKSGLPSDRFSAERTGGSVSTLTIQRTQQEDSAVYLCASSLWGTKSSYEQYFGPGTRLTVT.

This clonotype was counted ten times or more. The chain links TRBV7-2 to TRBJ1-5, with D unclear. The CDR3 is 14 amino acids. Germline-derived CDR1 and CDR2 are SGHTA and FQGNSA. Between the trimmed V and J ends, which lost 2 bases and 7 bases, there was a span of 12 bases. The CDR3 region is CASSLFRDRQPQHF. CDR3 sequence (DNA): TGTGCCAGCAGCTTATTCAGAGATCGGCAGCCCCAGCATTTT.

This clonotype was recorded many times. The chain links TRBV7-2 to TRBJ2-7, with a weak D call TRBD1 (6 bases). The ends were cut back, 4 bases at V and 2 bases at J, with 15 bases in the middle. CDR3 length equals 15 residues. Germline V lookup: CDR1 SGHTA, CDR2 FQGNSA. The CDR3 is CASSYVGRQAYEQYF. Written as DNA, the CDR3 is TGTGCCAGCAGCTACGTGGGAAGACAGGCCTACGAGCAGTACTTC.

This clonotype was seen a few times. As DNA, the CDR3 is TGTGCCAGCAGCTTCCGGGAAGAGCAGTACTTC. Translating it yields CASSFREEQYF. V usage is TRBV7-2 and J usage is TRBJ2-7, with D perhaps TRBD2 (5 bases). This CDR3 contains 11 residues. Germline CDR1 and CDR2: SGHTA and FQGNSA. V was pared by 3 bases and J by 7 bases, with 7 bases between.

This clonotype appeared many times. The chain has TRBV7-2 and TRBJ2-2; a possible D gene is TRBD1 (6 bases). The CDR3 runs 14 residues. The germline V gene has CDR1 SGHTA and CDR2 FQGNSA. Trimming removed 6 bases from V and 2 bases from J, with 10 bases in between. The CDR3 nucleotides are TGTGCCAGCAGTAGGGGGATAAACACCGGGGAGCTGTTTTTT. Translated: CASSRGINTGELFF.

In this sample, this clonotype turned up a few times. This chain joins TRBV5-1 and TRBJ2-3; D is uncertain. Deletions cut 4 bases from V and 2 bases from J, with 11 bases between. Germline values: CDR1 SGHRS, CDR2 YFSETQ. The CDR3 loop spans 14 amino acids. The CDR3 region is CASSPEANTDTQYF. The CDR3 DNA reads TGCGCCAGCAGCCCTGAGGCGAACACAGATACGCAGTATTTT.

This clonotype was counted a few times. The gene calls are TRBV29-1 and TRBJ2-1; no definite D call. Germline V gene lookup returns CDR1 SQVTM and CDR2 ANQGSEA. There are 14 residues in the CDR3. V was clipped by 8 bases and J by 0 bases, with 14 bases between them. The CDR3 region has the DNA TGCAGCATAAAAGGGTCCAGCTCCTACAATGAGCAGTTCTTC. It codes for CSIKGSSSYNEQFF.

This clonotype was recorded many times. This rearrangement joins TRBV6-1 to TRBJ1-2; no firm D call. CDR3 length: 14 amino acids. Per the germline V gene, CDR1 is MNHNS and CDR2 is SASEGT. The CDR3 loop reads CAGRPGPSNYGYTF. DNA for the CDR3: TGTGCGGGGAGGCCAGGACCAAGCAACTATGGCTACACCTTC.